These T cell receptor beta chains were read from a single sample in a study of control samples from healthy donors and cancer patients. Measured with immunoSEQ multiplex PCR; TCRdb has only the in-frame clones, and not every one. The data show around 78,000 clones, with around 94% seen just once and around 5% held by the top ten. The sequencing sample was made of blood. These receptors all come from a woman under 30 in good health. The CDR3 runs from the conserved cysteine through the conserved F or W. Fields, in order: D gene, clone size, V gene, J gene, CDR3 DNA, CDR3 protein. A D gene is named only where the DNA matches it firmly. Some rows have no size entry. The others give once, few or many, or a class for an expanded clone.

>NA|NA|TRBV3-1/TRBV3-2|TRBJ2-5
TGTGCCACCCAGCCGACGGGCCTTCGGGAGACCCAGTACTTC
CATQPTGLRETQYF
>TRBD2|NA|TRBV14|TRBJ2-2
TGTGCCAGCAGCTCACGGACTAGCGGAACGAACACCGGGGAGCTGTTTTTT
CASSSRTSGTNTGELFF
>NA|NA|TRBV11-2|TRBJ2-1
TGTGCCAGCAGACAGGGCTTATCCTACAATGAGCAGTTCTTC
CASRQGLSYNEQFF
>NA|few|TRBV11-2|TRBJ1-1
TGTGCCAGCAGCTGGGGGGCGAACACTGAAGCTTTCTTT
CASSWGANTEAFF
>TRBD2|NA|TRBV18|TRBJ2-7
TGTGCCAGCTCAACGACTAGCGGGAGTGTAAATTTGTACGAGCAGTACTTC
CASSTTSGSVNLYEQYF
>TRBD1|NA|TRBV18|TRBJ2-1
TGTGCCAGCTCACCAGGGGCAGGGGGCTATGAGCAGTTCTTC
CASSPGAGGYEQFF
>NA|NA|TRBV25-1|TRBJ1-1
TGTGCCAGCAGTGAATTCCCTCGGGGAGACAAAGGTGGGGCTTTCTTT
CASSEFPRGDKGGAFF
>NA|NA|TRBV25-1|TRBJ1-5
TGTGCCAGCAGTTCCTCGCAGGGGCCGGGTCAGCCCCAGCATTTT
CASSSSQGPGQPQHF
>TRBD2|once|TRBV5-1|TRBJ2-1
TGCGCCAGCAGCTCCCGTCCCGCTAGCGGGGGCTCTAGCTCCTACAATGAGCAGTTCTTC
CASSSRPASGGSSSYNEQFF
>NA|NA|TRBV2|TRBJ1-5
TGTGCCAGCAACTTGGACGCGGGGGGCAATCAGCCCCAGCATTTT
CASNLDAGGNQPQHF
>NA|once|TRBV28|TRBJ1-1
TGTGCCAGCAGTTCACAACAGGGTCTGTCTGAAGCTTTCTTT
CASSSQQGLSEAFF
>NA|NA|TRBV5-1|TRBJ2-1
TGCGCCAGCAGCTCGACCGGAGTTTCGGGGGAAGAGCAGTTCTTC
CASSSTGVSGEEQFF
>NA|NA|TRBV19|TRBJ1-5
TGTGCCAGTAGTATAATTGGGGGATCCAGTCAGCCCCAGCATTTT
CASSIIGGSSQPQHF
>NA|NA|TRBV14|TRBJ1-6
TGTGCCAGCAGCCAAGAAAGGAACAATAATTCACCCCTCCACTTT
CASSQERNNNSPLHF
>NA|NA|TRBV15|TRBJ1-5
TGTGCCACCAGCAGAGGGGCCCTGAACAATCAGCCCCAGCATTTT
CATSRGALNNQPQHF
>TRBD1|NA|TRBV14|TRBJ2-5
TGTGCCAGCAGCCCCGGGACAGTGTACCAAGAGACCCAGTACTTC
CASSPGTVYQETQYF
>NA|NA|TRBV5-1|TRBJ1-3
TGCGCCAGCAGCTTGACACCATTAGCGGGGGACACCATATATTTT
CASSLTPLAGDTIYF
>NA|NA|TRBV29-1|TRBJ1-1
TGCAGCGCCACTGAAGCTTTCTTT
CSATEAFF
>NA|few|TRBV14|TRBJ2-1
TGTGCCAGCAGCCAAGTCCTGGGGAATGAGCAGTTCTTC
CASSQVLGNEQFF
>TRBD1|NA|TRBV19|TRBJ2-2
TGTGCCAGTAGTATTTCCCGCACAGGGGACACCGGGGAGCTGTTTTTT
CASSISRTGDTGELFF
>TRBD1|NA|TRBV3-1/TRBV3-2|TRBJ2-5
TGTGCCAGCAGCCACCCCGACGCCCAGGGGGCTTTAGAGACCCAGTACTTC
CASSHPDAQGALETQYF
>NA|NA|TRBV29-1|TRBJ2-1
TGCAGCGTAGAAGATACTAGTTTCAATGAGCAGTTCTTC
CSVEDTSFNEQFF
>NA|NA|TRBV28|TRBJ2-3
TGTGCCAGCAGTTTTTCAGGTCCCCCATTCGATACGCAGTATTTT
CASSFSGPPFDTQYF
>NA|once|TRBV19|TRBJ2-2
TGTGCCAGTAGGAAGGGACAGAACACCGGGGAGCTGTTTTTT
CASRKGQNTGELFF
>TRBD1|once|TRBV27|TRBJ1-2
TGTGCCAGCACCCTACGGTGGGTTCTGGGACAGGGGCCGACTAACTATGGCTACACCTTC
CASTLRWVLGQGPTNYGYTF
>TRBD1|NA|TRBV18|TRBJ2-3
TGTGCCAGCTCAAACAAGGACAGGGTTGGCACAGATACGCAGTATTTT
CASSNKDRVGTDTQYF
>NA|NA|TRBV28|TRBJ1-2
TGTGCCAGCCACCAGCCTAGACTCAGGGGAAACTATGGCTACACCTTC
CASHQPRLRGNYGYTF
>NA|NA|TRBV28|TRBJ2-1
TGTGCCAGCAGTTTCTCTGGGTCGGTCAATGAGCAGTTCTTC
CASSFSGSVNEQFF
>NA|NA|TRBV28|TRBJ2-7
TGTGCCAGCAGTCGACCGCCGAGCTCCTACGAGCAGTACTTC
CASSRPPSSYEQYF
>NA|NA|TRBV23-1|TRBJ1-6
TGCGCCAGCAGTCAAATACGCCCGCCCCTCCACTTT
CASSQIRPPLHF
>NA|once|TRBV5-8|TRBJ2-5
TGTGCCAGCAGCTTCGGGAGAGGGGGGGTAGGAGAGACCCAGTACTTC
CASSFGRGGVGETQYF
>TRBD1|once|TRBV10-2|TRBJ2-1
TGCGCCAGCAGTAACCCGGGACAGGGGGCGACTGAGCAGTTCTTC
CASSNPGQGATEQFF
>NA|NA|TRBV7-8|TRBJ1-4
TGTGCCAGCAGCTTAGTGTGGGCGGGTAATGAAAAACTGTTTTTT
CASSLVWAGNEKLFF
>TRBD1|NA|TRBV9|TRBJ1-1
TGTGCCAGCAGCGTAGTGTCGGCAGGGGGGACTGAAGCTTTCTTT
CASSVVSAGGTEAFF
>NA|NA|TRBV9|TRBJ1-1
TGTGCCAGCAGCGTAGGGGGGAGGACTGAAGCTTTCTTT
CASSVGGRTEAFF
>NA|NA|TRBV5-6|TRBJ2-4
TGTGCCAGCAGCTTGGAAGCCGGGAATCAGTACTTC
CASSLEAGNQYF
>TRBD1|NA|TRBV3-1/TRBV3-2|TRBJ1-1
TGTGCCAGCAGCCCGGGACAGCCGAACACTGAAGCTTTCTTT
CASSPGQPNTEAFF
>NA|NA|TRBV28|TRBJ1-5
TGTGCCAGCAGCCTCGGAAGTATCAGCAATCAGCCCCAGCATTTT
CASSLGSISNQPQHF
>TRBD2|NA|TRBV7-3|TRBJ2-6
TGTGCCAGCAGCTTAAGCGGGGGGGCTGGGGCCAACGTCCTGACTTTC
CASSLSGGAGANVLTF
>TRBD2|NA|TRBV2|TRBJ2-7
TGTGCCAGCAAATCTTTAGCGGGAGTTCCCGAGCAGTACTTC
CASKSLAGVPEQYF
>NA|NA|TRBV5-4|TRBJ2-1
TGTGCCAGCAGCTTGTTATCGGCGAACTACAATGAGCAGTTCTTC
CASSLLSANYNEQFF
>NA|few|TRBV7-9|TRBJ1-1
TGTGCCAGCAGCTTAGGGTGGGGTGAAGGAACTGAAGCTTTCTTT
CASSLGWGEGTEAFF
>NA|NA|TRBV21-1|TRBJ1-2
TGTGCCAGCAGCAAAACCAAGGACTATGGCTACACCTTC
CASSKTKDYGYTF
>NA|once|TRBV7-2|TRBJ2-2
TGTGCCAGCAGCTTAATCGCGGGAACGAACACCGGGGAGCTGTTTTTT
CASSLIAGTNTGELFF